A selection of T cell receptor beta chains follows, all from one sample in a study of graft-versus-host responses after intestinal transplantation. TCRdb keeps only in-frame clones here, not all; method: immunoSEQ multiplex PCR. Of 150,000 or so clones listed, 85% to 95% are singletons. These TCRs' antigens remain unknown. This specimen consisted of unstimulated CD4+ T cells sorted from spleen or lymph node cells, obtained before intestinal transplant. The receptors come from a human donor who received an intestinal transplant. Both conserved end residues are part of each CDR3. The D gene is left open where the match is weak. Clone size is not always given. Where it is, it says once, few, many or a class for expanded clones.

>-|TRBJ1-6|TRBV7-9|-
CASSLTGTSRSPLHF
TGTGCCAGCAGCCTCACCGGGACAAGCCGTTCCCCCCTCCACTTT
>-|TRBJ1-1|TRBV2|once
CASSSQGGDTEAFF
TGTGCCAGCAGTTCCCAGGGAGGGGACACTGAAGCTTTCTTT
>-|TRBJ2-7|TRBV27|-
CASSLAGTGYEQYF
TGTGCCAGCAGTCTGGCCGGGACGGGCTACGAGCAGTACTTC
>-|TRBJ2-7|TRBV29-1|-
CSVSSGSYEQYF
TGCAGCGTTTCGTCGGGGTCCTACGAGCAGTACTTC
>TRBD2|TRBJ2-3|TRBV28|-
CASSSQREGRADTQYF
TGTGCCAGCAGTTCCCAGCGGGAGGGCCGGGCAGATACGCAGTATTTT
>TRBD2|TRBJ2-3|TRBV5-5|-
CASSGTSGSPDTQYF
TGTGCCAGCTCAGGGACTAGCGGGAGCCCAGATACGCAGTATTTT
>-|TRBJ2-1|TRBV5-1|-
CASSASNEQFF
TGCGCCAGCAGCGCCTCCAATGAGCAGTTCTTC
>-|TRBJ2-7|TRBV15|-
CATSLGLNYEQYF
TGTGCCACCAGCCTTGGACTAAACTACGAGCAGTACTTC
>TRBD2|TRBJ2-7|TRBV28|-
CASSSPGGTIASYEQYF
TGTGCCAGCAGTTCCCCCGGTGGGACTATTGCATCCTACGAGCAGTACTTC
>-|TRBJ2-7|TRBV29-1|-
CSVEDSLRGYEQYF
TGCAGCGTTGAAGACAGTCTTCGGGGGTACGAGCAGTACTTC
>-|TRBJ2-3|TRBV9|-
CASSVEVDTQYF
TGTGCCAGCAGCGTAGAGGTAGATACGCAGTATTTT
>-|TRBJ2-1|TRBV28|-
CASSLLADEQFF
TGTGCCAGCAGTTTACTCGCGGATGAGCAGTTCTTC
>-|TRBJ1-5|TRBV15|-
CATSGRAGNQPQHF
TGTGCCACCAGCGGCCGGGCGGGCAATCAGCCCCAGCATTTT
>-|TRBJ2-7|TRBV5-6|-
CASSFAAAYEQYF
TGTGCCAGCAGCTTCGCAGCAGCCTACGAGCAGTACTTC
>-|TRBJ2-7|TRBV6-5|-
CASSQQGPYEQYF
TGTGCCAGCAGTCAACAGGGTCCCTACGAGCAGTACTTC
>TRBD2|TRBJ2-7|TRBV19|-
CASRRSGTSAYEQYF
TGTGCCAGTAGGCGGTCCGGGACTAGCGCCTACGAGCAGTACTTC
>-|TRBJ2-7|TRBV5-6|-
CASSSRVTPSYEQYF
TGTGCCAGCAGCTCCCGGGTGACACCCTCCTACGAGCAGTACTTC
>-|TRBJ2-5|TRBV28|once
CASIPRKGAIEETQYF
TGTGCCAGCATCCCCCGGAAGGGAGCAATCGAGGAGACCCAGTACTTC
>TRBD1|TRBJ1-6|TRBV10-3|-
CAISGSRDRAGSPLHF
TGTGCCATCAGTGGGTCCCGGGACAGGGCCGGGTCACCCCTCCACTTT
>TRBD2|TRBJ2-2|TRBV6-1|once
CASSGTSGIRKGELFF
TGTGCCAGCAGTGGGACTAGCGGGATAAGAAAGGGGGAGCTGTTTTTT
>-|TRBJ2-6|TRBV6-1|-
CASTRGVSGANVLTF
TGTGCCAGCACCCGTGGTGTCTCTGGGGCCAACGTCCTGACTTTC
>-|TRBJ2-5|TRBV7-8|-
CASSDKGLAGETQYF
TGTGCCAGCAGCGATAAAGGGCTGGCAGGGGAGACCCAGTACTTC
>-|TRBJ2-7|TRBV7-9|-
CASSRSGSEQYF
TGTGCCAGCAGCCGGTCCGGGTCCGAGCAGTACTTC
>-|TRBJ2-5|TRBV6-1|-
CASSEARETQYF
TGTGCCAGCAGTGAAGCTAGGGAGACCCAGTACTTC
>TRBD2|TRBJ2-7|TRBV4-3|-
CASSQLLAGASEQYF
TGCGCCAGCAGCCAGCTACTAGCGGGAGCTTCCGAGCAGTACTTC
>-|TRBJ1-1|TRBV10-3|-
CAIRQVRGMNTEAFF
TGTGCCATCAGACAGGTTCGAGGGATGAACACTGAAGCTTTCTTT
>-|TRBJ2-1|TRBV18|-
CASSPEVDNEQFF
TGTGCCAGCTCTCCCGAGGTAGACAATGAGCAGTTCTTC
>-|TRBJ2-7|TRBV27|-
CASSLSKLGGRSEQYF
TGTGCCAGCAGTTTATCGAAGTTGGGCGGACGATCCGAGCAGTACTTC
>-|TRBJ2-3|TRBV2|-
CALSGLTDTQYF
TGTGCCTTGAGCGGGCTCACAGATACGCAGTATTTT
>TRBD1|TRBJ2-1|TRBV7-3|-
CASSSRGQGAANEQFF
TGTGCCAGCAGCTCGAGGGGACAGGGGGCGGCCAATGAGCAGTTCTTC
>-|TRBJ2-6|TRBV7-2|-
CASSREPRDISGANVLTF
TGCGCCAGCAGCCGAGAACCCCGGGACATCTCTGGGGCCAACGTCCTGACTTTC
>-|TRBJ2-7|TRBV4-3|few
CASSQAASYEQYF
TGCGCCAGCAGCCAGGCAGCCAGCTACGAGCAGTACTTC
>-|TRBJ1-1|TRBV5-1|-
CASSPTTGLNTEAFF
TGCGCCAGCAGCCCGACGACAGGACTGAACACTGAAGCTTTCTTT
>TRBD2|TRBJ2-7|TRBV2|-
CASSEAPGLAGGLEYF
TGTGCCAGCAGTGAAGCCCCGGGACTAGCGGGAGGACTGGAGTACTTC
>-|TRBJ2-1|TRBV13|-
CASSLKLGSILPYNEQFF
TGTGCCAGCAGCTTAAAGCTGGGAAGTATCTTACCCTACAATGAGCAGTTCTTC
>TRBD1|TRBJ1-2|TRBV7-8|-
CASSLGTGAKINGYTF
TGTGCCAGCAGCTTAGGGACAGGGGCGAAGATAAATGGCTACACCTTC
>TRBD1|TRBJ2-7|TRBV28|-
CASSLWTGGSYEQYF
TGTGCCAGCAGTCTATGGACAGGGGGCTCCTACGAGCAGTACTTC
>-|TRBJ2-5|TRBV4-1|-
CASSQEGPKETQYF
TGCGCCAGCAGCCAAGAAGGGCCGAAAGAGACCCAGTACTTC
>TRBD2|TRBJ2-7|TRBV11-2|-
CASSLAGPGTSGRNYEQYF
TGTGCCAGCAGCTTAGCGGGCCCCGGGACTAGCGGGAGGAACTACGAGCAGTACTTC
>-|TRBJ1-2|TRBV27|-
CASSSEGGGGYTF
TGTGCCAGCAGTTCAGAAGGGGGAGGAGGCTACACCTTC
>-|TRBJ2-3|TRBV2|-
CARSSSGTQYF
TGTGCCAGATCTAGCTCCGGTACGCAGTATTTT
>TRBD2|TRBJ2-3|TRBV7-3|once
CASSVGGSSTDTQYF
TGTGCCAGCAGCGTCGGCGGGAGTAGCACAGATACGCAGTATTTT
>TRBD2|TRBJ2-1|TRBV7-3|-
CASSASPGLGGNEQFF
TGTGCCAGCAGCGCGTCGCCGGGACTAGGAGGCAATGAGCAGTTCTTC
>-|TRBJ1-4|TRBV2|-
CTSHAPNPGNEKLFF
TGTACCAGCCACGCTCCAAACCCGGGGAATGAAAAACTGTTTTTT
>TRBD2|TRBJ2-1|TRBV13|-
CASSLEAGGPNEQFF
TGTGCCAGCAGCTTAGAAGCGGGAGGACCGAATGAGCAGTTCTTC
>-|TRBJ2-1|TRBV6-5|-
CASSYWAGSSYNEQFF
TGTGCCAGCAGTTACTGGGCAGGGAGCTCCTACAATGAGCAGTTCTTC
>TRBD2|TRBJ2-3|TRBV7-3|-
CASSNGTTGTQYF
TGTGCCAGCAGTAATGGGACTACGGGTACGCAGTATTTT
>TRBD1|TRBJ2-1|TRBV27|-
CASSKPGGYVNEQFF
TGTGCCAGCAGTAAACCAGGGGGATATGTCAATGAGCAGTTCTTC
>-|TRBJ1-1|TRBV27|-
CASSFRPPLENGNTEAFF
TGTGCCAGCAGTTTTCGGCCCCCCCTTGAGAACGGGAACACTGAAGCTTTCTTT
>-|TRBJ2-3|TRBV7-9|once
CASSLSLSTDTQYF
TGTGCCAGCAGCTTAAGTCTTAGCACAGATACGCAGTATTTT
>-|TRBJ2-7|TRBV19|-
CASSIDRDGYEQYF
TGTGCCAGTAGTATAGACCGGGACGGTTACGAGCAGTACTTC
>-|TRBJ2-3|TRBV4-1|-
CASSHPFRTDTQYF
TGCGCCAGCAGCCACCCCTTTAGGACCGATACGCAGTATTTT
>-|TRBJ2-1|TRBV10-3|few
CAIRQQGNGYNEQFF
TGTGCCATCAGACAACAGGGAAACGGGTACAATGAGCAGTTCTTC
>TRBD1|TRBJ2-7|TRBV5-1|-
CASRTGTAQYEQYF
TGCGCCAGCAGAACTGGGACAGCCCAATACGAGCAGTACTTC
>-|TRBJ2-7|TRBV10-1|-
CASSAEWAPKMGVLGEQYF
TGCGCCAGCAGTGCTGAGTGGGCCCCAAAGATGGGGGTTTTGGGGGAGCAGTACTTC
>-|TRBJ2-1|TRBV5-8|once
CASSFTGTTKDEQFF
TGTGCCAGCAGCTTCACCGGGACAACGAAGGATGAGCAGTTCTTC